This record covers a single T cell receptor (beta chain). The CDR3 contains 18 residues. This specimen belongs to a study of cytomegalovirus exposure and HLA in healthy donors. Use of 60 Vbeta and 13 Jbeta primers characterized the PCR. Here immunoSEQ multiplex PCR was the method, and the copy in TCRdb shows in-frame clones only, minus some. In the table there are about 160,000 clones, about three quarters of which are singletons. The V call is TRBV21-1, the J call TRBJ2-1; the table's D gene call, TRBD2, was not cross checked with the DNA. TRBV21-1 is described as a pseudogene. The receptor was isolated from a woman younger than 45 in good health and CMV-seronegative. Sequenced sample: PBMCs. CDR3 amino acids: CASSRLHPGVWGYNEQFF. The CDR3 DNA follows: TGTGCCAGCAGCCGCCTTCACCCCGGGGTTTGGGGCTACAATGAGCAGTTCTTC.